This TCR beta chain emerged from a study of CD8 T cells in Susac syndrome. Findings and limits, study-wide: As the study acknowledged, the number of individuals who were part of its TCR sequencing and HLA analysis was relatively small.

RNA amounts of roughly 0.5 to 1 ug underwent reverse transcription with random hexamers. The amplification used immunoSEQ multiplex PCR on TCR beta CDR3; it spanned 54 Vbeta and 13 Jbeta. One entry per CDR3 protein results from TCRdb running MiXCR on the immunoSEQ multiplex PCR reads. The table includes approximately 110,000 distinct CDR3 sequences, about 92% detected once. On this clonotype itself: Antigen specificity is unknown.

Stable or active relapsing-remitting multiple sclerosis, untreated and meeting revised McDonald criteria, defined the controls. The CDR3 sequence is 15 residues long. Trimming left V 1 base short and J 0 bases short, with 7 bases between. The germline CDR1 and CDR2 sequences are SGDLS and YYNGEE. Material for sequencing was CD8+ T cells from PBMCs. This TCR was recovered from a human donor with multiple sclerosis. V is TRBV9 and J is TRBJ2-2, with D maybe TRBD1 (5 bases). CDR3 sequence reads: CASSVQDTNTGELFF. The CDR3 region has the DNA TGTGCCAGCAGCGTACAGGACACGAACACCGGGGAGCTGTTTTTT.